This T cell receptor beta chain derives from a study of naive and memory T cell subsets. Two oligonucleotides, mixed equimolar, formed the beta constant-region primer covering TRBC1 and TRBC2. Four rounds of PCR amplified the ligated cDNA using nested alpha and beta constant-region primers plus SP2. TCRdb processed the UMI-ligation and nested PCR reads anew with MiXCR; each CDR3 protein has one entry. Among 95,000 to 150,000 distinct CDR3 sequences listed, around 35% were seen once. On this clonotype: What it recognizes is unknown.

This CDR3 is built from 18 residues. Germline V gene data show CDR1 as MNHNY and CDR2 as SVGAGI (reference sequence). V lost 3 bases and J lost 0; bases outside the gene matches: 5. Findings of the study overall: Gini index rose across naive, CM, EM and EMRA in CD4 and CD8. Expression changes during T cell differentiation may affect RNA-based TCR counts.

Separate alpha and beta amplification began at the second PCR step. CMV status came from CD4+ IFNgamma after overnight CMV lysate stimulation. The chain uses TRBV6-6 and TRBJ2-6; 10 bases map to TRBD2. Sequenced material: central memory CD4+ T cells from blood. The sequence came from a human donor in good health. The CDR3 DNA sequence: TGTGCCAGCAGTTATCTGAGCGGGAGGGTCTCTGGGGCCAACGTCCTGACTTTC. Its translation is CASSYLSGRVSGANVLTF.